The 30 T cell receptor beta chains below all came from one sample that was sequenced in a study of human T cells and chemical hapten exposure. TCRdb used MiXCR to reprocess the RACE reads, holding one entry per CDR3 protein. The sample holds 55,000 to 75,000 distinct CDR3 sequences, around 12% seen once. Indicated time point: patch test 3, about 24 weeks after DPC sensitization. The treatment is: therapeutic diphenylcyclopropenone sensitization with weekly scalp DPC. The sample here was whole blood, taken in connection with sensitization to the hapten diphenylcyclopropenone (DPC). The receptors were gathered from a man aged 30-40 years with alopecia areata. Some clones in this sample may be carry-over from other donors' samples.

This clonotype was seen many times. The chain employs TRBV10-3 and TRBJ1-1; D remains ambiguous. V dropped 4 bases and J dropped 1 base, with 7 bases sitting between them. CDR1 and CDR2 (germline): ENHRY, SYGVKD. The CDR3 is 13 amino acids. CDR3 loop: CAISATENTEAFF. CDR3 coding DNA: TGTGCCATCAGTGCCACAGAGAACACTGAAGCTTTCTTT.

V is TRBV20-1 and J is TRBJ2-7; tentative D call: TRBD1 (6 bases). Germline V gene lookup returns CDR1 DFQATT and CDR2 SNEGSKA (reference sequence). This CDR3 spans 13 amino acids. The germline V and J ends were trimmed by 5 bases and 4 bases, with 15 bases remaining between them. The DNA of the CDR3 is TGCAGTGCTTCCGGGACATATACTTACGAGCAGTACTTC. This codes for CSASGTYTYEQYF.

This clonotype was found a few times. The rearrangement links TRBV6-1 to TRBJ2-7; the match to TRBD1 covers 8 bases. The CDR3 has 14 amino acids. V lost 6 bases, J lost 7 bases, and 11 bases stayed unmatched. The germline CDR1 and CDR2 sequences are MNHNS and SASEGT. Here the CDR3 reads CASSQGASSREQYF. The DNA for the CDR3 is TGTGCCAGCAGCCAGGGGGCATCGTCGAGGGAGCAGTACTTC.

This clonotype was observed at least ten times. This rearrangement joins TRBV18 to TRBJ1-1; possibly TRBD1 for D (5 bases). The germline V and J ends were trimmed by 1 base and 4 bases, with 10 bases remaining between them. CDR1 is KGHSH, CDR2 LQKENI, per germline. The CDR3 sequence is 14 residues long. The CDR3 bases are TGTGCCAGCTCACCACAAAACAGGATCACTGAAGCTTTCTTT. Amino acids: CASSPQNRITEAFF.

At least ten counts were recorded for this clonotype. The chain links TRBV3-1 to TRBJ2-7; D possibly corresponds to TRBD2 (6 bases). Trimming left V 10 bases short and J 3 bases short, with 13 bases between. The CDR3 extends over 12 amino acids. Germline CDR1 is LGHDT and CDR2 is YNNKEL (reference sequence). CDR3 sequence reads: CATAGRGYEQYF. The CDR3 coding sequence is TGTGCCACAGCCGGGCGGGGCTACGAGCAGTACTTC.

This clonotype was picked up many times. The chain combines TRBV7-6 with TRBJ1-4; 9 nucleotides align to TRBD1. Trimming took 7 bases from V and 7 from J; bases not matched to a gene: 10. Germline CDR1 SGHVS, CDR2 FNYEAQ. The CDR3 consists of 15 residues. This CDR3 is CASTQTGGVGEKLFF. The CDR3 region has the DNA TGTGCCAGCACTCAAACAGGGGGCGTAGGTGAAAAACTGTTTTTT.

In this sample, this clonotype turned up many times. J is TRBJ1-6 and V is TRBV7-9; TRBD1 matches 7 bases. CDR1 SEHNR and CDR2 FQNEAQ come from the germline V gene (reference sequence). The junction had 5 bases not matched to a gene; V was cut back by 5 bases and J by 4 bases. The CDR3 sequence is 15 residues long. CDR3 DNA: TGTGCCAGCAGCATAGGACAGGCGTATAATTCACCCCTCCACTTT. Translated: CASSIGQAYNSPLHF.

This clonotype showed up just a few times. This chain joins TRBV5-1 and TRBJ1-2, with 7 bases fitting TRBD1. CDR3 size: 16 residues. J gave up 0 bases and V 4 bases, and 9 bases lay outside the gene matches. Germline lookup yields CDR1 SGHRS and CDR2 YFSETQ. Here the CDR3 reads CASSPGTVSANYGYTF. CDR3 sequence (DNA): TGCGCCAGCAGCCCAGGGACAGTCTCAGCTAACTATGGCTACACCTTC.

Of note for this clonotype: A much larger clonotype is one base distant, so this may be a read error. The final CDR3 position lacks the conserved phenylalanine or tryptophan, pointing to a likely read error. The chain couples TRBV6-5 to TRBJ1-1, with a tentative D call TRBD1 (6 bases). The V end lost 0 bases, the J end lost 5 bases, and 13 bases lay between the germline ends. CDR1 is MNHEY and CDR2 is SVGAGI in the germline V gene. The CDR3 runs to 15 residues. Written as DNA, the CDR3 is TGTGCCAGCAGTTACTCGAGGGGGGCGAGGACTGAAGCTTTCTCT. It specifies CASSYSRGARTEAFS.

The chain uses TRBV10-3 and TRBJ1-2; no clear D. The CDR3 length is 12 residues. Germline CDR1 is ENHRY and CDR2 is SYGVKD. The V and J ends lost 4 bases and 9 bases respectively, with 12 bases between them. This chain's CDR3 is CAISASRMSYTF. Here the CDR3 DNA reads TGTGCCATCAGTGCGTCGCGTATGAGCTACACCTTC.

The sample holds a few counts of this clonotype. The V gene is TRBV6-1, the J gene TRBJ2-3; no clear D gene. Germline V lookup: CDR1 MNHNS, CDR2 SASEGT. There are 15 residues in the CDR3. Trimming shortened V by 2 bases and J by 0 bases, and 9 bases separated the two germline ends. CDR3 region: CASSETPTSTDTQYF. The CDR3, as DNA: TGTGCCAGCAGTGAAACTCCGACTAGCACAGATACGCAGTATTTT.

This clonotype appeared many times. This CDR3 is CSVARDKLIARGYTF. The DNA of the CDR3 is TGCAGCGTTGCTCGGGACAAACTAATCGCGAGAGGCTACACCTTC. The chain couples TRBV29-1 to TRBJ1-2; weak D call: TRBD1 (6 bases). CDR3 length: 15 residues. V was pared by 4 bases and J by 8 bases, with 23 bases between. Germline CDR1 SQVTM, CDR2 ANQGSEA.

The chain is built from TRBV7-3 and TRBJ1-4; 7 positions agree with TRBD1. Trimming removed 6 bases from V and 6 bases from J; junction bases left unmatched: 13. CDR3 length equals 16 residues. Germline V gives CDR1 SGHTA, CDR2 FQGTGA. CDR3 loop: CASSRDSRNPYEKLFF. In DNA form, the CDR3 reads TGTGCCAGCAGTAGGGACAGTCGTAACCCTTATGAAAAACTGTTTTTT.

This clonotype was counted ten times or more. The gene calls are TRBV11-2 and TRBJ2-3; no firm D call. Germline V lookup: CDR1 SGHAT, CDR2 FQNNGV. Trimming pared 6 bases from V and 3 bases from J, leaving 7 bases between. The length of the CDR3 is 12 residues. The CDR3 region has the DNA TGTGCCAGCAGATCGGAAACAGATACGCAGTATTTT. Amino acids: CASRSETDTQYF.

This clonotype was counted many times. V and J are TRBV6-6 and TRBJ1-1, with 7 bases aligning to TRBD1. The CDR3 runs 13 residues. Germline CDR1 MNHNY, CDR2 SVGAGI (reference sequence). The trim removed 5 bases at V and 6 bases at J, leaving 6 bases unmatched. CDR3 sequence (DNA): TGTGCCAGCAGTAGCCGACAGGGTGCTGAAGCTTTCTTT. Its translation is CASSSRQGAEAFF.

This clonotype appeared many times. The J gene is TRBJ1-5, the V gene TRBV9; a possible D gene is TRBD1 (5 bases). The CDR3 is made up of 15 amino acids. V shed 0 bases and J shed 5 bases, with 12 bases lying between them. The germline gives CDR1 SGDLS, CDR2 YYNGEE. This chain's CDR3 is CASSVGRGRDQPQHF. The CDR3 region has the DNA TGTGCCAGCAGCGTAGGGAGGGGTCGAGATCAGCCCCAGCATTTT.

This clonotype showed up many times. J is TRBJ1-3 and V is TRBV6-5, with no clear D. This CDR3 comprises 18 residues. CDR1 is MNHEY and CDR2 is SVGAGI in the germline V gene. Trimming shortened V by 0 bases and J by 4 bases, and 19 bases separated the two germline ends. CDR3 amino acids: CASSYSTSRPGRGNTIYF. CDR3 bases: TGTGCCAGCAGTTACTCGACGTCTCGACCCGGTCGAGGAAACACCATATATTTT.

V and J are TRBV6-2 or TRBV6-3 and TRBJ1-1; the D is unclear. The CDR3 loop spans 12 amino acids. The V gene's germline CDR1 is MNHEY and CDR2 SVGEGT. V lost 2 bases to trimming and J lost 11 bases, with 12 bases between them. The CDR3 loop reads CASSYPDLRAFF. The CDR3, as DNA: TGTGCCAGCAGTTACCCGGATCTTAGGGCTTTCTTT.

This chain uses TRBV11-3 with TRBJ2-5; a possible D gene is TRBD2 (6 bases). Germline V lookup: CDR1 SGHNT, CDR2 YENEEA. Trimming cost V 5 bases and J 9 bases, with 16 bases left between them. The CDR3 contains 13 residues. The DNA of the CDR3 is TGTGCCAGCAGCCCGGGCACGTCGGGGGCCCAGTACTTC. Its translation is CASSPGTSGAQYF.

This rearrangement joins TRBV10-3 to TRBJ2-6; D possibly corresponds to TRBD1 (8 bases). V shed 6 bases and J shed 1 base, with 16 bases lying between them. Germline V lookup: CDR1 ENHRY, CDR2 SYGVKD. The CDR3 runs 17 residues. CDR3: CAIRPTGEGSGANVLTF. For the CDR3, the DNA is TGTGCCATCAGACCGACAGGGGAGGGGTCTGGGGCCAACGTCCTGACTTTC.

CDR3 sequence (DNA): TGTGCCAGCACTTCCCAAGACACCGGGGAGCTGTTTTTT. Amino acid sequence: CASTSQDTGELFF. This rearrangement joins TRBV6-1 to TRBJ2-2; no clear D gene. CDR3 size: 13 residues. Germline loops: CDR1 MNHNS, CDR2 SASEGT. V lost 7 bases and J 3 bases, leaving 9 bases between the germline ends.

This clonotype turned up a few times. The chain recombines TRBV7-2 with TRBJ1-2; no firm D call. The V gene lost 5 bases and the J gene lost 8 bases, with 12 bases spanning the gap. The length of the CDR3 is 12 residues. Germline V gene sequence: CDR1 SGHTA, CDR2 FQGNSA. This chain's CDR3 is CASSIQHGGYTF. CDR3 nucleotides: TGTGCCAGCAGCATTCAGCATGGGGGCTACACCTTC.

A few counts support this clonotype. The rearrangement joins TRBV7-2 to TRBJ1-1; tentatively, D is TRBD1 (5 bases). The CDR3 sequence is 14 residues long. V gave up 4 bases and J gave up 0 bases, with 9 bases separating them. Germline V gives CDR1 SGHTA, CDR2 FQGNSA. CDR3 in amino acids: CASSSGPMNTEAFF. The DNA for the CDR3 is TGTGCCAGCAGCTCGGGACCGATGAACACTGAAGCTTTCTTT.

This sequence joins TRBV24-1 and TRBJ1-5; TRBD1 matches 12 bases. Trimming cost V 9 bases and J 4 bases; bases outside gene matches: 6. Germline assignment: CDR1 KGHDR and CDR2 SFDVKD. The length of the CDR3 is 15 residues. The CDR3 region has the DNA TGTGCCACCCGAGGGACAGGGGGCGGGAATCAGCCCCAGCATTTT. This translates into CATRGTGGGNQPQHF.

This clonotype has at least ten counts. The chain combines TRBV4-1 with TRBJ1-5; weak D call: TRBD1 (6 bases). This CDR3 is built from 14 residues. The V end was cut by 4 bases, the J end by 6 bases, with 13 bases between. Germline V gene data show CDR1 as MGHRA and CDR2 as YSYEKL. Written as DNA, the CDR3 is TGCGCCAGCAGCCGAGGGGGAAGCGCTCAGCCCCAGCATTTT. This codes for CASSRGGSAQPQHF.

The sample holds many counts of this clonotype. CDR3 amino acids: CASSQELAGGPDTQYF. DNA for the CDR3: TGTGCCAGCAGCCAAGAATTAGCGGGGGGCCCAGATACGCAGTATTTT. The rearrangement uses TRBV3-1 and TRBJ2-3, with TRBD2 matching 10 bases. With 0 bases clipped from V and 4 bases from J, the junction kept 4 bases outside the gene matches. Germline V CDR1 and CDR2: LGHDT, YNNKEL (reference sequence). The CDR3 runs to 16 residues.

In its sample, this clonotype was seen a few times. The CDR3 bases are TGTGCCAGCTCACCAGTCCAGACAGTAGCCTACGAGCAGTACTTC. Protein: CASSPVQTVAYEQYF. The chain uses TRBV18 and TRBJ2-7, with D possibly matching TRBD1 (5 bases). CDR3 length equals 15 residues. CDR1 and CDR2 from the germline V gene are KGHSH and LQKENI. The V gene lost 2 bases and the J gene lost 2 bases, with 13 bases spanning the gap.

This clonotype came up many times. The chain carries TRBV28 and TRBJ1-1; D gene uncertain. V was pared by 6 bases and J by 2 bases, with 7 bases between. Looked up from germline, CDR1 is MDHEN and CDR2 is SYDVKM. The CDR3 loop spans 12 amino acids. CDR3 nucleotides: TGTGCCAGCAGCCCCTATAACACTGAAGCTTTCTTT. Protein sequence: CASSPYNTEAFF.

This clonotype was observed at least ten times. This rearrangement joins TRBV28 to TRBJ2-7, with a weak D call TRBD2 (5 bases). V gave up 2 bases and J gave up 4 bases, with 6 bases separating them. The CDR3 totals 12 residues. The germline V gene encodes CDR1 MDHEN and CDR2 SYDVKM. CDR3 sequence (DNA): TGTGCCAGCAGTTTAGGCGGGTACGAGCAGTACTTC. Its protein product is CASSLGGYEQYF.

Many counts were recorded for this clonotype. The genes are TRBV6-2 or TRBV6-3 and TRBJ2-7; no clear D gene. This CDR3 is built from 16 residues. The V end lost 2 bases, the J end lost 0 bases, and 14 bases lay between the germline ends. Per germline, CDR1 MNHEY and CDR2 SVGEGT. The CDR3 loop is CASSYTHPASSYEQYF. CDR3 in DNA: TGTGCCAGCAGTTACACCCATCCTGCGAGCTCCTACGAGCAGTACTTC.